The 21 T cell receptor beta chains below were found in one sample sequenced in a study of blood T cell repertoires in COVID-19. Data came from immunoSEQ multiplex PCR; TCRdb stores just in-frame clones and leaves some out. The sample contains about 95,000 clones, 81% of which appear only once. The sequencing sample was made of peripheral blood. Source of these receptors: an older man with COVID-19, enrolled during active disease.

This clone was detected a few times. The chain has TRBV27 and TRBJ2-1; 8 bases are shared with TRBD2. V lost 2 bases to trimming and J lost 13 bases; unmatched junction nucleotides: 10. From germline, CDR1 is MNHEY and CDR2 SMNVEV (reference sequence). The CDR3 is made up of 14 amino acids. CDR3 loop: CASSLPGTTSEQFF. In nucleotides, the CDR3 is TGTGCCAGCAGTTTACCCGGAACGACTAGCGAACAGTTCTTC.

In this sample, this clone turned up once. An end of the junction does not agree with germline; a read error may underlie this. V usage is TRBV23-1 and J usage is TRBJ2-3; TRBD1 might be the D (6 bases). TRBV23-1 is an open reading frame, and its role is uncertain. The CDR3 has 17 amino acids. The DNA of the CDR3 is TGCCCCAGCAGTCGGCCCTACAGGGCCCGAAGTGAAGATACGCAGTATTTT. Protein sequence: CPSSRPYRARSEDTQYF.

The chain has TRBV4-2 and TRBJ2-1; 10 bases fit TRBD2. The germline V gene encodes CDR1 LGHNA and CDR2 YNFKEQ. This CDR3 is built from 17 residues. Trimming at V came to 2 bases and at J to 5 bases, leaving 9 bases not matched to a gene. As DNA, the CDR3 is TGTGCCAGCAGCCAAACATCAGCGGGGGGGCGCCACAATGAGCAGTTCTTC. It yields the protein CASSQTSAGGRHNEQFF.

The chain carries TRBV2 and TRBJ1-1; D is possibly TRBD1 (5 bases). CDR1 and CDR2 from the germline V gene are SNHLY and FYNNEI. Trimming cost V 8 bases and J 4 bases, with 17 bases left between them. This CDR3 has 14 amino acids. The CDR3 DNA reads TGTGCCAGCGGGGAAGTCCGGGGGGGCACTGAAGCTTTCTTT. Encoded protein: CASGEVRGGTEAFF.

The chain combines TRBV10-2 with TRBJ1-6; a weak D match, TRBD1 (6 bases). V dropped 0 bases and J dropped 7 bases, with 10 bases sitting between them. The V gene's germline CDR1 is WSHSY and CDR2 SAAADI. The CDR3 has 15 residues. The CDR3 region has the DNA TGCGCCAGCAGTGAGTCGAACAGGGCCAATTCACCCCTCCACTTT. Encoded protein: CASSESNRANSPLHF.

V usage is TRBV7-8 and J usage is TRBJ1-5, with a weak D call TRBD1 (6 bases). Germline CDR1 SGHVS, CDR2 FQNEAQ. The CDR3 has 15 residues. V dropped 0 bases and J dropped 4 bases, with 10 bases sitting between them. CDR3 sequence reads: CASSLASGANQPQHF. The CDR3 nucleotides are TGTGCCAGCAGCTTAGCGTCAGGGGCTAATCAGCCCCAGCATTTT.

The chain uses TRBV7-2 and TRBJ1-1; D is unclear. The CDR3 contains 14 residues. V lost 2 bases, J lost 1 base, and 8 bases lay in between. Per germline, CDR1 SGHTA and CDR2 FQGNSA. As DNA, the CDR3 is TGTGCCAGCAGCTTAATAAGCTCGAACACTGAAGCTTTCTTT. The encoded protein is CASSLISSNTEAFF.

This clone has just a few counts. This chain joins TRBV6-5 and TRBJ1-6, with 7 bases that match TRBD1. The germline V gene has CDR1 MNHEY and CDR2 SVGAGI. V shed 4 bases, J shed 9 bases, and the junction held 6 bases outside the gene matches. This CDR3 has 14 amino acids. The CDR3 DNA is TGTGCCAGCAGTTTGACAGGGAAGGGTTCACCCCTCCACTTT. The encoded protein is CASSLTGKGSPLHF.

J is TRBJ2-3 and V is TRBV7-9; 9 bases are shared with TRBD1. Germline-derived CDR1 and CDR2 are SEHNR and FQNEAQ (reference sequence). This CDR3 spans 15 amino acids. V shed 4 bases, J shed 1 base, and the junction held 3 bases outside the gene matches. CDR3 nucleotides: TGTGCCAGCAGCTCGGGGACAGGGCGCACAGATACGCAGTATTTT. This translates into CASSSGTGRTDTQYF.

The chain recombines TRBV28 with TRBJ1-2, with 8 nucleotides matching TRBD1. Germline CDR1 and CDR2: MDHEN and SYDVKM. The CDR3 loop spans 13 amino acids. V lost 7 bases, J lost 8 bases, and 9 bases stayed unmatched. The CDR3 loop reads CASTGQGAGGYTF. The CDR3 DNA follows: TGTGCCAGCACCGGCCAGGGGGCAGGCGGCTACACCTTC.

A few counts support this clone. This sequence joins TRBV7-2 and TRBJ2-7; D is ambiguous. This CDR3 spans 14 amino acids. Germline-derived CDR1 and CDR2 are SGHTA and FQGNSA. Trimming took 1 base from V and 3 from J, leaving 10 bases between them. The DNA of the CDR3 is TGTGCCAGCAGCTTAGAGTTGGGCAACTACGAGCAGTACTTC. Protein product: CASSLELGNYEQYF.

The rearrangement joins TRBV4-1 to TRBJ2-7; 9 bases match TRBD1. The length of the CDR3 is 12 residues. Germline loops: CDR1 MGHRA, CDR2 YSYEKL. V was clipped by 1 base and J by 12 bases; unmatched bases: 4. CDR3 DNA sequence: TGCGCCAGCAGCCAAGGGGACAGGGTTCTGTACTTC. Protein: CASSQGDRVLYF.

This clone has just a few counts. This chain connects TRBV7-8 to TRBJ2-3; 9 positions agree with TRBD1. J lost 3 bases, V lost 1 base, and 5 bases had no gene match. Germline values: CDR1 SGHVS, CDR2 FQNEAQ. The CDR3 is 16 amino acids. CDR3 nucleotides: TGTGCCAGCAGCTTAGTGACAGGGGGGGGGACAGATACGCAGTATTTT. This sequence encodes CASSLVTGGGTDTQYF. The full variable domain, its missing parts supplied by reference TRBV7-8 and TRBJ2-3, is GAGVSQSPRYKVAKRGQDVALRCDPISGHVSLFWYQQALGQGPEFLTYFQNEAQLDKSGLPSDRFFAERPEGSVSTLKIQRTQQEDSAVYLCASSLVTGGGTDTQYFGPGTRLTVL.

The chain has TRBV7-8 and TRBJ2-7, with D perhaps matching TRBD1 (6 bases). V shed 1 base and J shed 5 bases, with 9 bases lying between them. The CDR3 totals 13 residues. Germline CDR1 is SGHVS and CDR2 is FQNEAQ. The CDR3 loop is CASSLVRGHEQYF. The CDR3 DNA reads TGTGCCAGCAGCTTAGTCAGGGGACACGAGCAGTACTTC.

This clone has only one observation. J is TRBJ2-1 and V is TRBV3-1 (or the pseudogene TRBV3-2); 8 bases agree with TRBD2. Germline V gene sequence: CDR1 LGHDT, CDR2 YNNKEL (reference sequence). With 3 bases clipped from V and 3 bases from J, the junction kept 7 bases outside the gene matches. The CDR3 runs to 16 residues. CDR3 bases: TGTGCCAGCAGCCAGCCCCTTAGCGGGAACTACAATGAGCAGTTCTTC. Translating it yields CASSQPLSGNYNEQFF.

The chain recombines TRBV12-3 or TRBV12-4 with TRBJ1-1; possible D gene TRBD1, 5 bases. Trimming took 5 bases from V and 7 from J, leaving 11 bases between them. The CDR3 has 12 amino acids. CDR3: CASSPGEGEAFF. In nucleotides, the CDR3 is TGTGCCAGCAGTCCGGGGGAGGGTGAAGCTTTCTTT.

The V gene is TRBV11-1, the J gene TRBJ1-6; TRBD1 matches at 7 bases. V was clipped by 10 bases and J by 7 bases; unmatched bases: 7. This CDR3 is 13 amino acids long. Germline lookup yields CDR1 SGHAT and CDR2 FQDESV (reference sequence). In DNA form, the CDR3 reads TGTGCCACTACGGGACAGTCAAATTCACCCCTCCACTTT. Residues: CATTGQSNSPLHF.

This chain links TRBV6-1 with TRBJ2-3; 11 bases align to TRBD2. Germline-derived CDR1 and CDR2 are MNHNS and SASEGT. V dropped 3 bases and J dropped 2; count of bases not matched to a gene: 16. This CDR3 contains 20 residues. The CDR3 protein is CASSEVLAGARPYITDTQYF. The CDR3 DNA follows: TGTGCCAGCAGTGAGGTACTAGCGGGGGCGAGACCTTATATCACAGATACGCAGTATTTT.

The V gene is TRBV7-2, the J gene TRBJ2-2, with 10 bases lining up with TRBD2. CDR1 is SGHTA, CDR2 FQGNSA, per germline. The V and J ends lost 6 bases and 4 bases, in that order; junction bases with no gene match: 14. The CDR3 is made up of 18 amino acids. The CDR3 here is CASSSGSSGRGGTGELFF. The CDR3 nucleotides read TGTGCCAGCAGTTCGGGCTCTAGCGGGAGAGGGGGCACCGGGGAGCTGTTTTTT.

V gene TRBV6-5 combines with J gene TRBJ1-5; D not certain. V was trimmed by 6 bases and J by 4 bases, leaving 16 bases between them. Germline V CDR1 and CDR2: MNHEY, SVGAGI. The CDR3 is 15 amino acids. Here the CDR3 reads CASRRLTAENQPQHF. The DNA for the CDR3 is TGTGCCAGCAGACGACTGACCGCTGAGAATCAGCCCCAGCATTTT.

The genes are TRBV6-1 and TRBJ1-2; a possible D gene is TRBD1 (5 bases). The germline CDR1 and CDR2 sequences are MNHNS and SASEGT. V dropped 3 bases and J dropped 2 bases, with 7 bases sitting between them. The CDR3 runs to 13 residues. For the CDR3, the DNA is TGTGCCAGCAGTGACAGGGTCAACTATGGCTACACCTTC. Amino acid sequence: CASSDRVNYGYTF.